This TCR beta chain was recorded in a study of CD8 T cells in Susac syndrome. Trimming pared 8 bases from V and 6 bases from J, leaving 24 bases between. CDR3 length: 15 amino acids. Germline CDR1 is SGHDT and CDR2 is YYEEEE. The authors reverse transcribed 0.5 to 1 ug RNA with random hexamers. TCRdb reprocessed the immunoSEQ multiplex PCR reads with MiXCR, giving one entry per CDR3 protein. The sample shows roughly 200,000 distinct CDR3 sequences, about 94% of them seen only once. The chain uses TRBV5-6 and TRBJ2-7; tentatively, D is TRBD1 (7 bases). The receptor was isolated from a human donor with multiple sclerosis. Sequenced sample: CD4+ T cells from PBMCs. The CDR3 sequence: CASRHPGGQPSEQYF. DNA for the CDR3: TGTGCCAGTCGCCACCCCGGGGGACAGCCGTCCGAGCAGTACTTC.